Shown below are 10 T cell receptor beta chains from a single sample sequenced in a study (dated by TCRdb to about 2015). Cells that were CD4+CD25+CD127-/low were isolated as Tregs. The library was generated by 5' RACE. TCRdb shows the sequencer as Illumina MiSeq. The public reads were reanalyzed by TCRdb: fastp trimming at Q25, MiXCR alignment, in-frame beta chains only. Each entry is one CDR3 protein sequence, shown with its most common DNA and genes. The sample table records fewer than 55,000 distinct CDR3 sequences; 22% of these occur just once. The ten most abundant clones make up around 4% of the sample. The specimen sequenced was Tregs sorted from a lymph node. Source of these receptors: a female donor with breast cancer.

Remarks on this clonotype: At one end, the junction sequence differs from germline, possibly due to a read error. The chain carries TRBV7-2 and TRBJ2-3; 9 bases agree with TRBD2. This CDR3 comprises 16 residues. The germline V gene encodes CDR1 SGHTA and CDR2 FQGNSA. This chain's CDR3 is CASGLGRGGRTDTQYF. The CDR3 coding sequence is TGTGCCAGCGGCTTAGGGCGGGGGGGGAGAACAGATACGCAGTATTTT.

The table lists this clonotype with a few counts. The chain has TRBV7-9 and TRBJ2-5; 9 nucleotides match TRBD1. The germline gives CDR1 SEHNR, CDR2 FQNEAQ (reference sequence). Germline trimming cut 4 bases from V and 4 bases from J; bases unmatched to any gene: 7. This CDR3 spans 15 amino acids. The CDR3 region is CASSSPGQGRETQYF. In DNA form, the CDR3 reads TGTGCCAGCAGCTCCCCGGGACAGGGAAGAGAGACCCAGTACTTC.

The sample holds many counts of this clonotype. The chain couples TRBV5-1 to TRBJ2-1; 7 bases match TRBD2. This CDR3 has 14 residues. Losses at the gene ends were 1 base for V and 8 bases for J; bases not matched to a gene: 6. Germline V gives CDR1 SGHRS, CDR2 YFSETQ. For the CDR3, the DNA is TGCGCCAGCAGCTTGAGTAGCGGGCGCGATGAGCAGTTCTTC. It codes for CASSLSSGRDEQFF.

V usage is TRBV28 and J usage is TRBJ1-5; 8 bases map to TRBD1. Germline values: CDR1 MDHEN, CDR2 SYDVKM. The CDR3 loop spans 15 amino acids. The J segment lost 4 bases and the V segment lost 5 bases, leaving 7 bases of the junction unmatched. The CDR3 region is CASSKSRGLNQPQHF. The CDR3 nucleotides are TGTGCCAGCAGTAAGTCCAGGGGGCTGAATCAGCCCCAGCATTTT.

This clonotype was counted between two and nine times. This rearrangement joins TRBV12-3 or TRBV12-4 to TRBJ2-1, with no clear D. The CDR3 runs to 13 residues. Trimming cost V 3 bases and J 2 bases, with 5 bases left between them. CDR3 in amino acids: CASSFRTYNEQFF. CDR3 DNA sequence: TGTGCCAGCAGTTTCCGCACCTACAATGAGCAGTTCTTC.

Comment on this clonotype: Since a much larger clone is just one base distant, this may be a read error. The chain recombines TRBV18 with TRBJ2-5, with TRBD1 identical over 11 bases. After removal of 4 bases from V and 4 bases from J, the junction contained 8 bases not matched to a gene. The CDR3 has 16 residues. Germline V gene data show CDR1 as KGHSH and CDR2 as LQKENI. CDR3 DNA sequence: TGTGCCAGCTCACATAGTGGACAGGGGGCAAGAGAGACCCAGTACTTC. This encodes CASSHSGQGARETQYF.

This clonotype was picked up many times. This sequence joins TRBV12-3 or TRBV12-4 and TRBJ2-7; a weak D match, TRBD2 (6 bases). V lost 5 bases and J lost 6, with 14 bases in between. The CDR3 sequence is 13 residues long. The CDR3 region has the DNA TGTGCCAGCAGTCCCAACGGGGGTTCCGAGCAGTACTTC. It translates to CASSPNGGSEQYF.

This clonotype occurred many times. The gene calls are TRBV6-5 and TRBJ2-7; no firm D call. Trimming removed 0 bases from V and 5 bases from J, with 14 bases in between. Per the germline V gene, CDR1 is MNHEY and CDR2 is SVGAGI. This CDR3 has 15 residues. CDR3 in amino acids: CASSYSETTPHEQYF. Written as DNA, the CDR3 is TGTGCCAGCAGTTACTCGGAGACGACTCCCCACGAGCAGTACTTC.

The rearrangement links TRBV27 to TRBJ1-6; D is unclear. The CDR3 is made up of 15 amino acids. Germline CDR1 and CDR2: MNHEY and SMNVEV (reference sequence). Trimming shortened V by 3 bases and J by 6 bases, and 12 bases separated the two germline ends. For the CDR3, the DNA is TGTGCCAGCAGTTTGGGCCAATTCGGTAATTCACCCCTCCACTTT. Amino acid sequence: CASSLGQFGNSPLHF.

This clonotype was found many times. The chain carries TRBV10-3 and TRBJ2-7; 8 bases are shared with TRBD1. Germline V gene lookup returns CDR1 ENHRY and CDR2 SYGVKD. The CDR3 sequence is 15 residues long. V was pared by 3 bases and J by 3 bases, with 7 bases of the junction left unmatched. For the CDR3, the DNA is TGTGCCATCAGTGAACAGGGGACAGGAGGCTACGAGCAGTACTTC. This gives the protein CAISEQGTGGYEQYF.